The clone carrying this T cell receptor (beta chain) was seen ten or more times. Other DNA sequences in the same sample also yield this CDR3. This entry is derived from a study of shared clonotypes between healthy human individuals. CDR1 MNHNS and CDR2 SASEGT come from the germline V gene. CDR3 length: 15 amino acids. Trimming stripped 0 bases from V and 0 bases from J, with 8 bases between. Some clones are missing from TCRdb's copy, which holds only in-frame ones; the method was immunoSEQ multiplex PCR. The sample records around 720,000 clones, around 73% being singletons. This chain links TRBV6-1 with TRBJ1-2, with D unresolved. The clonotype comes from a woman aged 25 to 39 in good health. The sequenced material came from memory CD4+ T cells sorted from blood. Subset meaning: CD45RA-negative fraction. The CDR3 reads CASSEAERTNYGYTF. In DNA, the CDR3 is TGTGCCAGCAGTGAAGCGGAGCGAACTAACTATGGCTACACCTTC.